A single sample is the source of the 14 T cell receptor beta chains below, sequenced in a study of blood T cell repertoires in COVID-19. Sequencing used immunoSEQ multiplex PCR; TCRdb keeps in-frame clones, though not all of them. In the table there are approximately 190,000 clones, approximately 84% of which are singletons. Sample: PBMCs or T cells enriched from blood (not recorded which). The receptors stem from a man in his forties or fifties who had recovered from COVID-19.

V usage is TRBV2 and J usage is TRBJ2-1; no clear D gene. The CDR3 consists of 11 residues. V was shortened by 5 bases and J by 9 bases, with 8 bases between the two germline ends. Germline V gives CDR1 SNHLY, CDR2 FYNNEI. The CDR3 region has the DNA TGTGCCAGCAGTAAACTACCTGAGCAGTTCTTC. Translation gives CASSKLPEQFF.

CDR3 amino acids: CAIGRRGDETQYF. The CDR3, as DNA: TGTGCCATCGGGCGGAGGGGAGATGAGACCCAGTACTTC. The J gene is TRBJ2-5, the V gene TRBV10-3; D is perhaps TRBD2 (6 bases). The CDR3 has 13 amino acids. Germline CDR1 is ENHRY and CDR2 is SYGVKD. Trimming pared 8 bases from V and 5 bases from J, leaving 15 bases between.

This chain uses TRBV7-9 with TRBJ1-1, with TRBD1 identical over 8 bases. V dropped 6 bases and J dropped 13; count of bases not matched to a gene: 10. The CDR3 is made up of 12 amino acids. Germline V gives CDR1 SEHNR, CDR2 FQNEAQ (reference sequence). This chain's CDR3 is CASSSYTGGVFF. The CDR3 DNA sequence: TGTGCCAGCAGTTCCTACACAGGGGGAGTTTTCTTT.

The chain couples TRBV12-5 to TRBJ1-1, with D maybe TRBD1 (6 bases). Between the trimmed V and J ends, which lost 5 bases and 0 bases, there was a span of 10 bases. This CDR3 region has 14 residues. Germline CDR1 LGHNT, CDR2 FRNRAP. Here the CDR3 DNA reads TGTGCTAGTGGTCCGACAGGTTTGAACACTGAAGCTTTCTTT. It yields the protein CASGPTGLNTEAFF.

The V and J genes are TRBV11-3 and TRBJ2-6, with TRBD2 matching 8 bases. Looked up from germline, CDR1 is SGHNT and CDR2 is YENEEA. Trimming cost V 1 base and J 4 bases; bases outside gene matches: 3. The CDR3 has 16 residues. The CDR3 region has the DNA TGTGCCAGCAGCTTAGCGGGGGGGCCAGGGGCCAACGTCCTGACTTTC. Amino acids: CASSLAGGPGANVLTF.

V gene TRBV7-2 combines with J gene TRBJ2-7; 10 bases match TRBD1. CDR1 and CDR2 (germline): SGHTA, FQGNSA. This CDR3 spans 15 amino acids. Unmatched junction bases numbered 9, after V lost 5 bases and J lost 5 bases. Here the CDR3 reads CASSIGAGTGDEQYF. Here the CDR3 DNA reads TGTGCCAGCAGCATAGGGGCCGGGACAGGGGACGAGCAGTACTTC.

J is TRBJ1-1 and V is TRBV14; TRBD1 might be the D (5 bases). Trimming took off 5 bases at V and 6 bases at J, with 16 bases between the two ends. Germline loops: CDR1 SGHDN, CDR2 FVKESK. The CDR3 has 14 residues. In nucleotides, the CDR3 is TGTGCCAGCAGCAACCTTCGTACAGGATCTGAAGCTTTCTTT. This encodes CASSNLRTGSEAFF.

In DNA, the CDR3 is TGTGCCAGCAGCTTGAGCGGAGCCCACTACGAGCAGTACTTC. Encoded protein: CASSLSGAHYEQYF. The V gene is TRBV5-6, the J gene TRBJ2-7, with a tentative D call TRBD2 (5 bases). Germline assignment: CDR1 SGHDT and CDR2 YYEEEE. The CDR3 spans 14 residues. The ends were cut back, 1 base at V and 3 bases at J, with 11 bases in the middle.

J is TRBJ1-1 and V is TRBV5-6; 9 bases are shared with TRBD1. This CDR3 contains 15 residues. In germline, CDR1 is SGHDT, CDR2 YYEEEE. V was clipped by 4 bases and J by 4 bases; unmatched bases: 8. This CDR3 reads CASSGTGRGSTEAFF. CDR3 bases: TGTGCCAGCAGCGGGACAGGGAGGGGGAGCACTGAAGCTTTCTTT.

The chain carries TRBV2 and TRBJ1-1; 11 bases are shared with TRBD1. Germline CDR1 SNHLY, CDR2 FYNNEI. V dropped 8 bases and J dropped 6; count of bases not matched to a gene: 5. The CDR3 sequence is 13 residues long. The CDR3 loop reads CASCRDRGAEAFF. CDR3 sequence (DNA): TGTGCCAGCTGCAGGGACAGGGGGGCTGAAGCTTTCTTT.

The chain carries TRBV9 and TRBJ2-3; D is unclear. The V end lost 0 bases, the J end lost 0 bases, and 11 bases lay between the germline ends. The CDR3 covers 16 residues. CDR1 is SGDLS, CDR2 YYNGEE, per germline. The CDR3: CASSVGFRSSTDTQYF. The CDR3, as DNA: TGTGCCAGCAGCGTAGGTTTCCGGTCTAGCACAGATACGCAGTATTTT.

The rearrangement uses TRBV10-1 and TRBJ2-1, with D perhaps TRBD2 (6 bases). CDR1 and CDR2 from the germline V gene are WNHNN and SYGVQD (reference sequence). The CDR3 is 13 amino acids. V was cut by 3 bases and J by 8 bases, with 11 bases left in between. This CDR3 reads CASSDSPGDEQFF. The CDR3 nucleotides are TGCGCCAGCAGTGACTCCCCGGGGGATGAGCAGTTCTTC.

The chain uses TRBV6-1 and TRBJ1-1; TRBD1 matches at 9 bases. This CDR3 has 15 residues. The V segment lost 3 bases and the J segment 4 bases; nucleotides outside the gene matches: 6. CDR1 and CDR2 from the germline V gene are MNHNS and SASEGT. In DNA, the CDR3 is TGTGCCAGCAGTGATGGGACAGGGCCGGTCACTGAAGCTTTCTTT. Its protein is CASSDGTGPVTEAFF.

The chain recombines TRBV15 with TRBJ2-7; weak D call: TRBD1 (5 bases). V lost 3 bases, J lost 6 bases, and 33 bases lay in between. Germline V gives CDR1 LNHNV, CDR2 YYDKDF (reference sequence). The CDR3 extends over 20 amino acids. The CDR3 DNA sequence: TGTGCCACCAGCAGTTACCCTTTAATACAGGAATCCCTCTGGGGTATCGAGCAGTACTTC. Translated: CATSSYPLIQESLWGIEQYF.